A selection of T cell receptor beta chains follows, all from one sample in a study of cytomegalovirus exposure and HLA in healthy donors. TCRdb's copy holds only in-frame clones and misses some; the assay was immunoSEQ multiplex PCR. Of some 130,000 clones listed, about 95% were seen once; the top ten hold around 1.9%. The source material was PBMCs. Source of these receptors: a man between 18 and 35 years old in good health and CMV-seropositive. CDR3s include the opening cysteine and the closing phenylalanine or tryptophan. The order of the fields is J gene, D gene, clone size, V gene, CDR3 protein, CDR3 DNA. A D gene is named only where the DNA matches it firmly. Size is omitted from some rows. Given values are once, few, many or a class for expanded clones.

>TRBJ1-4|TRBD1|NA|TRBV11-3
CASSQSGTGRSIEKLFF
TGTGCCAGCAGCCAGTCCGGGACAGGGCGGAGTATTGAAAAACTGTTTTTT
>TRBJ2-3|NA|NA|TRBV5-1
CASSLQGPPDTQYF
TGCGCCAGCAGCTTGCAGGGTCCCCCAGATACGCAGTATTTT
>TRBJ2-1|NA|NA|TRBV11-1
CASSLGDIAYNEQFF
TGTGCCAGCAGCTTAGGGGACATAGCCTACAATGAGCAGTTCTTC
>TRBJ2-5|TRBD1|few|TRBV18
CASSRTGDDETQYF
TGTGCCAGCTCCCGGACAGGGGATGACGAGACCCAGTACTTC
>TRBJ2-5|NA|NA|TRBV14
CASSQGGGIETQYF
TGTGCCAGCAGCCAAGGAGGGGGAATAGAGACCCAGTACTTC
>TRBJ1-3|NA|NA|TRBV9
CASSVSEVSSGNTIYF
TGTGCCAGCAGCGTATCGGAGGTTAGCTCTGGAAACACCATATATTTT
>TRBJ2-2|TRBD1|NA|TRBV7-2
CASSLGDSQHTGELFF
TGTGCCAGCAGCTTAGGGGACAGCCAACACACCGGGGAGCTGTTTTTT
>TRBJ2-3|TRBD2|NA|TRBV7-9
CASSWVAGGTDTQYF
TGTGCCAGCAGCTGGGTAGCGGGAGGTACAGATACGCAGTATTTT
>TRBJ2-2|TRBD1|NA|TRBV29-1
CSGYRGPGTGELFF
TGCAGCGGTTACAGGGGGCCCGGAACCGGGGAGCTGTTTTTT
>TRBJ2-3|TRBD1|NA|TRBV5-1
CASSLAGQSTDTQYF
TGCGCCAGCAGCTTGGCGGGACAGAGCACAGATACGCAGTATTTT
>TRBJ1-2|NA|NA|TRBV5-4
CASSLPTTYGYTF
TGTGCCAGCAGCTTGCCGACAACCTATGGCTACACCTTC
>TRBJ2-1|TRBD2|NA|TRBV13
CASSFGTSVYNEQFF
TGTGCCAGCAGCTTCGGGACTAGCGTATACAATGAGCAGTTCTTC
>TRBJ2-3|NA|NA|TRBV11-2
CASSFVSATDTQYF
TGTGCCAGCAGCTTTGTCAGCGCCACAGATACGCAGTATTTT
>TRBJ2-3|NA|NA|TRBV5-4
CASSLEGRDTQYF
TGTGCCAGCAGCTTGGAGGGGCGGGATACGCAGTATTTT
>TRBJ2-2|NA|NA|TRBV2
CASSPQRAITGELFF
TGTGCCAGCAGTCCCCAGAGGGCAATCACCGGGGAGCTGTTTTTT
>TRBJ2-5|TRBD2|NA|TRBV2
CASSQLADQETQYF
TGTGCCAGCAGTCAACTAGCGGACCAAGAGACCCAGTACTTC
>TRBJ2-5|NA|NA|TRBV14
CASSRPRETQYF
TGTGCCAGCAGCCGACCGAGGGAGACCCAGTACTTC
>TRBJ1-1|TRBD1|NA|TRBV6-5
CASSYGQGAAFF
TGTGCCAGCAGTTACGGACAGGGGGCAGCTTTCTTT
>TRBJ2-7|TRBD2|NA|TRBV5-1
CASSLIGLASNEQYF
TGCGCCAGCAGCTTGATAGGACTAGCTTCGAACGAGCAGTACTTC
>TRBJ2-1|TRBD2|NA|TRBV30
CAWGGGSSYNEQFF
TGTGCCTGGGGGGGAGGGAGCTCCTACAATGAGCAGTTCTTC
>TRBJ2-4|NA|NA|TRBV28
CASSLASAIQYF
TGTGCCAGCAGTTTAGCTAGCGCAATTCAGTACTTC
>TRBJ2-6|NA|NA|TRBV19
CASNQGAPSGANVLTF
TGTGCCAGTAACCAGGGTGCCCCCTCTGGGGCCAACGTCCTGACTTTC
>TRBJ2-1|TRBD1|NA|TRBV5-1
CASSLGTGGNEQFF
TGCGCCAGCAGCTTAGGTACAGGGGGCAATGAGCAGTTCTTC
>TRBJ2-7|TRBD2|NA|TRBV10-3
CAISEVSGRSYEQYF
TGTGCCATCAGTGAAGTTAGCGGGAGATCCTACGAGCAGTACTTC
>TRBJ2-3|NA|NA|TRBV5-4
CASSPQGPTDTQYF
TGTGCCAGCAGCCCACAGGGCCCCACAGATACGCAGTATTTT
>TRBJ2-6|TRBD1|NA|TRBV28
CASSLSLRGGQASGANVLTF
TGTGCCAGCAGTTTATCCCTTAGAGGGGGCCAAGCCTCTGGGGCCAACGTCCTGACTTTC
>TRBJ2-2|TRBD2|NA|TRBV13
CASRGTRPTGELFF
TGTGCCAGCAGGGGGACTAGACCCACCGGGGAGCTGTTTTTT
>TRBJ2-2|NA|NA|TRBV14
CASSQEGSDRRKDTGELFF
TGTGCCAGCAGCCAAGAGGGATCGGACAGAAGGAAAGACACCGGGGAGCTGTTTTTT
>TRBJ1-5|TRBD1|NA|TRBV18
CASSETTGDYQPQHF
TGTGCCAGCTCAGAGACGACAGGGGATTATCAGCCCCAGCATTTT
>TRBJ2-5|TRBD2|NA|TRBV4-1
CASSQLAGGPRGRETQYF
TGCGCCAGCAGCCAACTAGCGGGAGGTCCACGTGGACGGGAGACCCAGTACTTC
>TRBJ2-3|NA|NA|TRBV5-4
CASSDDLDTQYF
TGTGCCAGCAGCGATGACTTAGATACGCAGTATTTT
>TRBJ2-3|TRBD2|NA|TRBV5-4
CASSQGLAGSTDTQYF
TGTGCCAGCAGCCAAGGACTAGCGGGAAGCACAGATACGCAGTATTTT
>TRBJ2-3|NA|NA|TRBV10-3
CATRKPFGESSTDTQYF
TGTGCCACCCGAAAACCCTTTGGTGAAAGCAGCACAGATACGCAGTATTTT
>TRBJ2-5|TRBD2|NA|TRBV2
CASPLAGEGETQYF
TGTGCCAGCCCACTAGCGGGAGAGGGGGAGACCCAGTACTTC
>TRBJ2-3|NA|NA|TRBV28
CASFSGGADTDTQYF
TGTGCCAGCTTTTCGGGGGGCGCGGACACAGATACGCAGTATTTT
>TRBJ2-4|TRBD2|NA|TRBV5-1
CASSPHPPTSGSNIQYF
TGCGCCAGCAGCCCCCATCCCCCTACTAGCGGGAGTAACATTCAGTACTTC
>TRBJ2-3|NA|NA|TRBV5-6
CASSLGGNSADTQYF
TGTGCCAGCAGCTTGGGGGGAAATAGCGCAGATACGCAGTATTTT